A single sample gave rise to the 24 T cell receptor beta chains below, sequenced in a study of blood T cell repertoires in COVID-19. Using immunoSEQ multiplex PCR, the repertoire was profiled, and TCRdb retains in-frame clones only, with some absent. Of around 140,000 clones listed, approximately 81% are singletons. The sample consisted of peripheral blood. Receptor source: a woman aged 55-69 years with active or convalescent COVID-19.

The V and J genes are TRBV2 and TRBJ1-1; D may be TRBD1 (5 bases). The CDR3 extends over 14 amino acids. Germline CDR1 is SNHLY and CDR2 is FYNNEI. Between the trimmed V and J ends, which lost 6 bases and 6 bases, there was a span of 17 bases. The CDR3 region is CASRLPGNRAEAFF. CDR3 in DNA: TGTGCCAGCAGACTTCCAGGGAATAGGGCTGAAGCTTTCTTT.

The rearrangement uses TRBV10-3 and TRBJ1-5; D possibly corresponds to TRBD1 (6 bases). Trimming removed 8 bases from V and 1 base from J, with 12 bases in between. Germline assignment: CDR1 ENHRY and CDR2 SYGVKD. The CDR3 is made up of 14 amino acids. CDR3: CAIGGGFSNQPQHF. The CDR3, as DNA: TGTGCCATCGGTGGGGGCTTCAGCAATCAGCCCCAGCATTTT.

V usage is TRBV19 and J usage is TRBJ1-6, with 7 nucleotides matching TRBD1. The CDR3 is 14 residues long. In germline, CDR1 is LNHDA, CDR2 SQIVND (reference sequence). V gave up 6 bases and J gave up 6 bases; unmatched junction bases: 5. The CDR3 region is CASSPGTANSPLHF. The CDR3 DNA reads as TGTGCCAGTAGCCCGGGGACAGCTAATTCACCCCTCCACTTT.

This chain joins TRBV7-9 and TRBJ1-1; D remains unclear. The V end lost 2 bases, the J end lost 7 bases, and 8 bases lay between the germline ends. Germline lookup yields CDR1 SEHNR and CDR2 FQNEAQ (reference sequence). This CDR3 has 12 amino acids. CDR3 residues: CASSLSSHEAFF. CDR3 sequence (DNA): TGTGCCAGCAGCTTAAGCTCTCATGAAGCTTTCTTT.

This chain connects TRBV28 to TRBJ2-2, with D possibly matching TRBD2 (5 bases). The germline V gene encodes CDR1 MDHEN and CDR2 SYDVKM. There are 13 residues in the CDR3. V was cut by 5 bases and J by 6 bases, with 10 bases left in between. The CDR3 nucleotides read TGTGCCAGCAGTATGCGGGCCTCCGGGGAGCTGTTTTTT. This encodes CASSMRASGELFF. The full variable domain, rest sourced from reference TRBV28 and TRBJ2-2, is DVKVTQSSRYLVKRTGEKVFLECVQDMDHENMFWYRQDPGLGLRLIYFSYDVKMKEKGDIPEGYSVSREKKERFSLILESASTNQTSMYLCASSMRASGELFFGEGSRLTVL.

This sequence joins TRBV3-1 (or the pseudogene TRBV3-2) and TRBJ1-1; D is unclear. The CDR3 consists of 17 residues. V dropped 5 bases and J dropped 7 bases, with 26 bases sitting between them. CDR1 and CDR2 from the germline V gene are LGHDT and YNNKEL (reference sequence). For the CDR3, the DNA is TGTGCCAGCAGCTCAGCCGGGAGCAGTCGTCACCGAGATGAAGCTTTCTTT. Encoded protein: CASSSAGSSRHRDEAFF.

V gene TRBV5-1 combines with J gene TRBJ1-2; weak D call: TRBD1 (6 bases). Germline lookup yields CDR1 SGHRS and CDR2 YFSETQ. This CDR3 has 14 residues. V gave up 2 bases and J gave up 8 bases, with 16 bases separating them. CDR3 in amino acids: CASSFQGGVEGYTF. In nucleotides, the CDR3 is TGCGCCAGCAGCTTCCAAGGGGGGGTTGAGGGCTACACCTTC.

Only a few counts were recorded for this clone. This chain links TRBV19 with TRBJ2-2, with D maybe TRBD2 (5 bases). The CDR3 covers 14 residues. V lost 5 bases and J lost 4, with 11 bases in between. Germline loops: CDR1 LNHDA, CDR2 SQIVND (reference sequence). The CDR3 DNA reads TGTGCCAGTAGTTGGCGGGTCGCCACCGGGGAGCTGTTTTTT. Protein: CASSWRVATGELFF. Using reference TRBV19 and TRBJ2-2 for the parts outside the CDR3, the full variable domain is DGGITQSPKYLFRKEGQNVTLSCEQNLNHDAMYWYRQDPGQGLRLIYYSQIVNDFQKGDIAEGYSVSREKKESFPLTVTSAQKNPTAFYLCASSWRVATGELFFGEGSRLTVL.

This clone has only a few counts. This CDR3 is CASSEQGGAEAFF. As DNA, the CDR3 is TGTGCCAGTAGCGAACAGGGGGGGGCTGAAGCTTTCTTT. The chain carries TRBV19 and TRBJ1-1; TRBD1 matches 8 bases. The V segment lost 6 bases and the J segment 6 bases; nucleotides outside the gene matches: 6. The CDR3 contains 13 residues. Germline V lookup: CDR1 LNHDA, CDR2 SQIVND (reference sequence).

The chain employs TRBV3-1 (or the pseudogene TRBV3-2) and TRBJ1-4, with D possibly being TRBD1 (5 bases). Trimming stripped 5 bases from V and 11 bases from J, with 18 bases between. CDR3 length equals 14 residues. Germline V gene lookup returns CDR1 LGHDT and CDR2 YNNKEL (reference sequence). The CDR3 DNA sequence: TGTGCCAGCAGCACTATTCTAACGGGGGGGAAACTGTTTTTT. Translation: CASSTILTGGKLFF.

This clone was recorded once. The chain employs TRBV5-1 and TRBJ2-1, with TRBD2 matching over 7 bases. V dropped 0 bases and J dropped 3; count of bases not matched to a gene: 0. From germline, CDR1 is SGHRS and CDR2 YFSETQ. The CDR3 spans 14 residues. CDR3 in DNA: TGCGCCAGCAGCTTGGGCGGGGGCTACAATGAGCAGTTCTTC. It yields the protein CASSLGGGYNEQFF. The full variable domain, completed using reference TRBV5-1 and TRBJ2-1, is KAGVTQTPRYLIKTRGQQVTLSCSPISGHRSVSWYQQTPGQGLQFLFEYFSETQRNKGNFPGRFSGRQFSNSRSEMNVSTLELGDSALYLCASSLGGGYNEQFFGPGTRLTVL.

The chain couples TRBV28 to TRBJ2-4, with D perhaps TRBD1 (6 bases). The length of the CDR3 is 15 residues. Per germline, CDR1 MDHEN and CDR2 SYDVKM. Trimming stripped 5 bases from V and 0 bases from J, with 11 bases between. For the CDR3, the DNA is TGTGCCAGCAGTCTCACAGGGCTAGCCAAAAACATTCAGTACTTC. Protein: CASSLTGLAKNIQYF.

This clone was counted only a few times. The J gene is TRBJ1-2, the V gene TRBV25-1; D is possibly TRBD1 (6 bases). The CDR3 contains 12 residues. From germline, CDR1 is MGHDK and CDR2 SYGVNS. Trimming pared 5 bases from V and 4 bases from J, leaving 8 bases between. The CDR3 loop is CASSQGIYGYTF. The CDR3 region has the DNA TGTGCCAGCAGTCAGGGGATCTATGGCTACACCTTC.

This chain connects TRBV5-1 to TRBJ2-7; tentatively, D is TRBD2 (6 bases). This CDR3 has 14 amino acids. V lost 0 bases, J lost 1 base, and 8 bases lay in between. Germline lookup yields CDR1 SGHRS and CDR2 YFSETQ. CDR3 in amino acids: CASSLGGTSYEQYV. DNA of the CDR3: TGCGCCAGCAGCTTGGGCGGGACTTCCTACGAGCAGTACGTC.

The sample holds one count of this clone. The chain is built from TRBV19 and TRBJ1-1; 10 nucleotides align to TRBD1. V lost 4 bases, J lost 3 bases, and 8 bases stayed unmatched. This CDR3 is built from 16 residues. From germline, CDR1 is LNHDA and CDR2 SQIVND (reference sequence). The CDR3: CASSRQGAGSDTEAFF. DNA for the CDR3: TGTGCCAGTAGTAGACAGGGGGCAGGCTCGGACACTGAAGCTTTCTTT.

The chain combines TRBV6-1 with TRBJ1-5, with a tentative D call TRBD1 (5 bases). The CDR3 spans 19 residues. V lost 2 bases, J lost 6 bases, and 26 bases lay in between. Germline V gene lookup returns CDR1 MNHNS and CDR2 SASEGT. The CDR3 region is CASSERLSGREGTSQPQHF. The CDR3 DNA sequence: TGTGCCAGCAGTGAACGGCTGAGCGGACGGGAGGGGACGAGTCAGCCCCAGCATTTT.

CDR3 bases: TGTGCCAGCAGTTACCAGACGACGACTAGGACTGAAGCTTTCTTT. This sequence encodes CASSYQTTTRTEAFF. The V and J genes are TRBV6-5 and TRBJ1-1; D remains unclear. Germline V CDR1 and CDR2: MNHEY, SVGAGI. Trimming removed 2 bases at V and 5 bases at J, with 15 bases between. This CDR3 region has 15 residues.

The J gene is TRBJ1-2, the V gene TRBV5-8; D ambiguous. Germline V gene data show CDR1 as SGHTS and CDR2 as YDEGEE. The CDR3 is made up of 13 amino acids. The V end was cut by 2 bases, the J end by 4 bases, with 9 bases between. CDR3 in amino acids: CASSLRASYGYTF. The CDR3 coding sequence is TGTGCCAGCAGCTTAAGAGCCTCCTATGGCTACACCTTC. The entire variable domain, with the rest obtained from reference TRBV5-8 and TRBJ1-2, is as follows: EAGVTQSPTHLIKTRGQQATLRCSPISGHTSVYWYQQALGLGLQFLLWYDEGEERNRGNFPPRFSGRQFPNYSSELNVNALELEDSALYLCASSLRASYGYTFGSGTRLTVV.

The chain employs TRBV19 and TRBJ2-6; TRBD1 aligns across 8 bases. The CDR3 is 18 residues long. The V gene's germline CDR1 is LNHDA and CDR2 SQIVND (reference sequence). The V and J ends lost 7 bases and 0 bases, in that order; junction bases with no gene match: 11. This CDR3 is CASIPTGTGFSGANVLTF. CDR3 in DNA: TGTGCCAGTATTCCGACCGGGACAGGCTTCTCTGGGGCCAACGTCCTGACTTTC.

This clone came up a few times. The chain joins TRBV6-2 or TRBV6-3 to TRBJ2-2; D gene unclear. Deletions cut 1 base from V and 2 bases from J, with 8 bases between. This CDR3 region has 15 residues. Germline CDR1 MNHEY, CDR2 SVGEGT. The CDR3 sequence: CASSYWAGNTGELFF. CDR3 bases: TGTGCCAGCAGTTACTGGGCAGGTAACACCGGGGAGCTGTTTTTT.

The gene calls are TRBV5-4 and TRBJ1-2; 7 nucleotides line up with TRBD1. This CDR3 is 13 amino acids long. The V gene's germline CDR1 is SGHNT and CDR2 YYREEE (reference sequence). The junction had 4 bases not matched to a gene; V was cut back by 4 bases and J by 4 bases. CDR3 bases: TGTGCCAGCAGCCGGGAGGGGGCCTATGGCTACACCTTC. Translated: CASSREGAYGYTF. Combining the CDR3 with reference TRBV5-4 and TRBJ1-2 gives the whole variable domain ETGVTQSPTHLIKTRGQQVTLRCSSQSGHNTVSWYQQALGQGPQFIFQYYREEENGRGNFPPRFSGLQFPNYSSELNVNALELDDSALYLCASSREGAYGYTFGSGTRLTVV.

This rearrangement joins TRBV2 to TRBJ2-2; 7 bases match TRBD2. Per germline, CDR1 SNHLY and CDR2 FYNNEI. There are 16 residues in the CDR3. J gave up 4 bases and V 6 bases, and 11 bases lay outside the gene matches. DNA for the CDR3: TGTGCCAGCAGACCCTTGACTAGCCGGGGCACCGGGGAGCTGTTTTTT. The encoded protein is CASRPLTSRGTGELFF.

This clone is a singleton in its sample. The chain has TRBV5-6 and TRBJ1-3, with TRBD1 matching over 8 bases. Looked up from germline, CDR1 is SGHDT and CDR2 is YYEEEE. This CDR3 is 19 amino acids long. J was trimmed by 0 bases and V by 0 bases; bases with no gene match: 11. The CDR3 sequence is CASSLVSWGQAFSGNTIYF. As DNA, the CDR3 is TGTGCCAGCAGCTTGGTTTCGTGGGGACAGGCATTCTCTGGAAACACCATATATTTT.

The CDR3 DNA reads TGTGCCAGCAGACCCAGGATTGGCTACACCTTC. It encodes CASRPRIGYTF. The gene calls are TRBV28 and TRBJ1-2, with D unresolved. This CDR3 is built from 11 residues. Trimming stripped 6 bases from V and 7 bases from J, with 9 bases between. Germline V CDR1 and CDR2: MDHEN, SYDVKM.